The entry below describes one T cell receptor (beta chain). As yet, its antigen is unknown. The data originate from a study of CD8 T cells in Susac syndrome. Background on the study: Intravenous immunoglobulin alone or corticosteroids were being given to patients with Susac syndrome at blood draw, unless they were therapy-naive.

Reverse transcription of roughly 0.5 to 1 ug RNA used random hexamers. One entry per CDR3 protein, called by TCRdb with MiXCR from the immunoSEQ multiplex PCR reads. The repertoire consists of some 200,000 distinct CDR3 sequences, with roughly 90% occurring once and the leading ten covering around 0.1%. Points from the study as a whole: The study conceded that its TCR sequencing and HLA analysis involved relatively few individuals.

TCR beta sequences were obtained from blood CD8+ and CD4+ T cells. As judged by recently defined diagnostic criteria, patients with Susac syndrome had definite or probable disease. Trimming left V 1 base short and J 0 bases short, with 10 bases between. Germline V lookup: CDR1 SGHNT, CDR2 YYREEE (reference sequence). This CDR3 region has 15 residues. The chain uses TRBV5-4 and TRBJ1-1, with D possibly being TRBD1 (5 bases). Sequencing input: CD4+ T cells from PBMCs. The TCR sequence derives from a human donor with Susac syndrome. For the CDR3, the DNA is TGTGCCAGCAGCTTGCACCAGGGTATGAACACTGAAGCTTTCTTT. The encoded protein is CASSLHQGMNTEAFF.